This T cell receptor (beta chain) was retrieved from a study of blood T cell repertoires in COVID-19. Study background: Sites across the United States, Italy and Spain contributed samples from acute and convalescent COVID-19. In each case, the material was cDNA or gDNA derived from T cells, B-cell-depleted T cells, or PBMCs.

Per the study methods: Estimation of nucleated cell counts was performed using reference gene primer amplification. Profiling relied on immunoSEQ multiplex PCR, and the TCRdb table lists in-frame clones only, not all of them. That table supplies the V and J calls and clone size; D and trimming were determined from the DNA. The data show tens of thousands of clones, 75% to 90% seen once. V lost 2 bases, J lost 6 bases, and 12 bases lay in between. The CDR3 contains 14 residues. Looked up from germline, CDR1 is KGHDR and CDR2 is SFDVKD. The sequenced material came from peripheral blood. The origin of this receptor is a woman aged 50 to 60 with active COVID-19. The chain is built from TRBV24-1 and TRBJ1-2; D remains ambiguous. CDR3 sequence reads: CATSDSREVNGYTF. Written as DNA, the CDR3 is TGTGCCACCAGTGATTCTCGGGAAGTGAATGGCTACACCTTC.